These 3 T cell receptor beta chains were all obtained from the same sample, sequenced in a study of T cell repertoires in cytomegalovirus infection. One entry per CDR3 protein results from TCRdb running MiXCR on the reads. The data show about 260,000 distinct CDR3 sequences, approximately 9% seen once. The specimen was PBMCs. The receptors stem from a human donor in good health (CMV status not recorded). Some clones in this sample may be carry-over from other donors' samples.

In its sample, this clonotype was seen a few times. The CDR3 DNA is TGCGCCAGCAGTCTGGATCGAGCGGGGGCCTCCTACGAGCAGTACTTC. The encoded protein is CASSLDRAGASYEQYF. The V and J genes are TRBV5-1 and TRBJ2-7; 8 bases are a match to TRBD2. Germline V lookup: CDR1 SGHRS, CDR2 YFSETQ. This CDR3 comprises 16 residues. Trimming at V came to 5 bases and at J to 0 bases, leaving 10 bases not matched to a gene.

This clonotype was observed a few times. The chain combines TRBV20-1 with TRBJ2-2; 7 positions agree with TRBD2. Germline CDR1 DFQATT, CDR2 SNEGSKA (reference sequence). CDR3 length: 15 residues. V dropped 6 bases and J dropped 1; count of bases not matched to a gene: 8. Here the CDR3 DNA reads TGCAGTGCCGAGACAACGGGGGGGAACACCGGGGAGCTGTTTTTT. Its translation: CSAETTGGNTGELFF.

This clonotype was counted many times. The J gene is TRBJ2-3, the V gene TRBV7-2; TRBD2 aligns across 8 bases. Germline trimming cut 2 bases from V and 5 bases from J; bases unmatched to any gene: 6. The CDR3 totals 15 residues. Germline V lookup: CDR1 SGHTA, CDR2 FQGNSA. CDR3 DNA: TGTGCCAGCAGCTTACGGGGACTAGATATAGATACGCAGTATTTT. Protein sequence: CASSLRGLDIDTQYF.